A selection of T cell receptor beta chains follows, all from one sample in a study of control samples from healthy donors and cancer patients. TCRdb's table, derived via immunoSEQ multiplex PCR, lists solely in-frame clones and lacks some. The sample includes around 200,000 clones, over 90% seen only once; the top ten take about 1.6%. Sequencing was done on a sample of blood. The source is a middle-aged man in good health. Both conserved end residues are part of each CDR3. Fields, in order: V gene, clone size, J gene, D gene, CDR3 protein, CDR3 DNA. The D gene is left open where the match is weak. Size values are once, few and many counts, or a class for expanded clones, and some rows have none.

TRBV6-5	few	TRBJ2-5	TRBD1	CASSRQGIGETQYF	TGTGCCAGCAGTAGACAGGGGATCGGAGAGACCCAGTACTTC
TRBV19	NA	TRBJ1-3	NA	CASSIRGPSSGNTIYF	TGTGCCAGTAGTATTCGCGGCCCGAGCTCTGGAAACACCATATATTTT
TRBV5-4	once	TRBJ1-4	NA	CASSPQGEKLFF	TGTGCCAGCAGCCCGCAGGGGGAAAAACTGTTTTTT
TRBV7-9	NA	TRBJ1-4	TRBD1	CASSLATGATNEKLFF	TGTGCCAGCAGCTTAGCCACAGGGGCAACTAATGAAAAACTGTTTTTT
TRBV5-1	NA	TRBJ2-5	TRBD2	CASSLELAGRETRYF	TGCGCCAGCAGCTTGGAGCTAGCGGGAAGAGAGACCCGGTACTTC
TRBV18	NA	TRBJ2-1	TRBD1	CASSPLSGQGFYNEQFF	TGTGCCAGCTCACCACTCTCTGGACAGGGCTTTTACAATGAGCAGTTCTTC
TRBV9	NA	TRBJ1-1	NA	CASSVGVGEMNTEAFF	TGTGCCAGCAGCGTAGGTGTAGGGGAGATGAACACTGAAGCTTTCTTT
TRBV28	NA	TRBJ1-1	NA	CASSLMAGVAGTEAFF	TGTGCCAGCAGTTTAATGGCGGGGGTAGCTGGCACTGAAGCTTTCTTT
TRBV9	NA	TRBJ1-5	NA	CASSVSTHQPQHF	TGTGCCAGCAGCGTATCAACCCATCAGCCCCAGCATTTT
TRBV18	NA	TRBJ2-1	TRBD1	CASSPTQGVNNEQFF	TGTGCCAGCTCACCCACCCAGGGGGTTAACAATGAGCAGTTCTTC
TRBV5-5	NA	TRBJ2-4	NA	CASSFGPPGAKNIQYF	TGTGCCAGCAGCTTCGGTCCTCCAGGAGCCAAAAACATTCAGTACTTC
TRBV7-2	NA	TRBJ2-1	NA	CASSPRAEQFF	TGTGCCAGCAGTCCAAGGGCTGAGCAGTTCTTC
TRBV3-1/TRBV3-2	NA	TRBJ2-5	TRBD1	CASSQQGGFQETQYF	TGTGCCAGCAGCCAACAAGGGGGCTTCCAAGAGACCCAGTACTTC
TRBV2	NA	TRBJ2-3	NA	CASSGGISVDTQYF	TGTGCCAGCAGTGGAGGGATCTCGGTGGATACGCAGTATTTT